Listed here is a single T cell receptor beta chain. The specificity of this receptor is unknown. No per-base quality is available; no much larger clone lies one base away. Each collaborating institution followed its own protocols to collect whole blood in K2EDTA tubes. For TCRbeta analysis, collaborator samples were shipped as frozen whole blood, as isolated PBMCs, or as DNA extracted from either sample type. There are 17 amino acids in the CDR3, from cysteine to phenylalanine inclusive. CDR3 DNA is the only sequence kept; it has 51 bases, read in frame from the first base. V ends up 2 bases short and J 7 bases short, with an unmatched junction base count of 10. CDR1 LNHDA and CDR2 SQIVND are derived from the germline V gene (reference sequence). The data are from a study of blood T cell repertoires in COVID-19 (dated by TCRdb to the early 2020s). In the study overall: Samples covering the acute and convalescent phases of COVID-19 were provided by collaborators in the United States, Italy and Spain. The dataset comprised deeply sampled blood TCRbeta repertoires from subjects exposed to, actively infected with, or recovered from COVID-19. The samples were drawn from two sources: the first 160 participants of the ongoing ImmuneRACE study, and about 1,300 subjects contributed by 6 global collaborators. Where HLA class I and class II types were available, the types were taken from metadata supplied by the sample provider, not from assay-based typing. The prospective study material was composed of cDNA or gDNA derived from T cells, B-cell-depleted T cells, or PBMCs. A de-identified subject ID, COVID-19 status, age in years and sex were almost always included in the sample metadata. A freely available public database, intended as a resource for researchers studying the immune response to SARS-CoV-2, is where the repertoires were released. General findings and caveats noted by the study authors: How much clinical and demographic metadata was included differed by source and by participant, and the metadata was provided uncurated.

The immunoSEQ Assay, a bias-controlled multiplex PCR, was used to amplify TCRbeta CDR3 regions from genomic DNA. The authors' pipeline ran thus. Nucleated cell counts per sample were estimated from amplification of reference gene primers within the assay. Sequence reads were collapsed and filtered to measure the absolute abundance of every unique TCRbeta CDR3 rearrangement. For each sample, productive Simpson clonality was calculated as the square root of Simpson's diversity index across productive rearrangements. TCRdb limited this immuneACCESS table to in-frame rearrangements with V and J called. A share of clones is missing; checked studies link under half to unresolved V genes, and the rest is unexplained. V and J calls and clone size are as listed in that table; D and trimming were resolved from the DNA. The table for this sample lists approximately 98,000 clones; over 80% of them were counted only once. About 3.8% of the sample rests with the top ten.

The source of this sequence is a woman aged 70 to 79 with acute or convalescent COVID-19. The chain employs TRBV19 and TRBJ1-5; the junction holds 11 bases that match TRBD1. Sequenced material: peripheral blood. The CDR3 region has the sequence CASSILGGQGAPQPQHF. The base sequence is TGTGCCAGTAGTATATTAGGCGGACAGGGGGCCCCACAGCCCCAGCATTTT.